This entry lists 23 T cell receptor beta chains sequenced from one sample in a study of breast tumors, draining lymph nodes, adjacent tissues. TCRdb analysed the multiplex PCR reads with MiXCR anew, one entry per CDR3 protein. The data show 25,000 to 40,000 distinct CDR3 sequences, with approximately 63% seen just once and over 15% held by the top ten. Sequences were obtained from breast tumor tissue. The receptors come from a female donor with breast cancer. Some clones in this sample may be carry-over from other donors' samples.

This chain joins TRBV25-1 and TRBJ2-3, with TRBD2 identical over 10 bases. In germline, CDR1 is MGHDK, CDR2 SYGVNS. The CDR3 totals 15 residues. V shed 4 bases and J 4 bases; nucleotides not matched to a gene: 5. DNA for the CDR3: TGTGCCAGCAGTGCGGCTAGCGGGAGAGCAGATACGCAGTATTTT. It encodes CASSAASGRADTQYF.

This clonotype was recorded many times. The gene calls are TRBV18 and TRBJ1-2, with D possibly being TRBD1 (5 bases). Trimming left V 2 bases short and J 8 bases short, with 24 bases between. The CDR3 runs 17 residues. Germline CDR1 and CDR2: KGHSH and LQKENI. CDR3 sequence (DNA): TGTGCCAGCTCACCATTTTCCACGGTAGGACAATTTACCGGCTACACCTTC. Translating it yields CASSPFSTVGQFTGYTF.

Comments on this clonotype: Here the CDR3 omits its conserved ending phenylalanine or tryptophan, so a read error is the likely source. No DNA is shown, since the ends of the CDR3 on it are uncertain; the CDR3 is the one TCRdb lists. The chain combines TRBV2 with TRBJ2-1; TRBD2, the D gene given by the table, was not confirmed from the DNA. Termini included, the CDR3 measures 11 amino acids. The germline gives CDR1 SNHLY, CDR2 FYNNEI. Here the CDR3 reads CASSESSAQNT.

This clonotype is a singleton in its sample. Mismatch with germline at one junction end may stem from a read error. The rearrangement links TRBV5-1 to TRBJ2-7, with D possibly TRBD2 on 5 matching bases. This CDR3 is built from 11 residues. Germline values: CDR1 SGHRS, CDR2 YFSETQ. CDR3 DNA sequence: TGTGCCAGCAGCGGAATTCTGGGATCGCACTTC. It translates to CASSGILGSHF. The full variable domain, completed using reference TRBV5-1 and TRBJ2-7, is KAGVTQTPRYLIKTRGQQVTLSCSPISGHRSVSWYQQTPGQGLQFLFEYFSETQRNKGNFPGRFSGRQFSNSRSEMNVSTLELGDSALYLCASSGILGSHFGPGTRLTVT.

This clonotype ranks as medium-sized. The chain carries TRBV6-5 and TRBJ1-3; D call uncertain. Trimming shortened V by 6 bases and J by 0 bases, and 15 bases separated the two germline ends. Germline loops: CDR1 MNHEY, CDR2 SVGAGI. CDR3 length: 16 amino acids. The DNA for the CDR3 is TGTGCCAGCAGCCAGCCTGGAGGCCTCTCTGGAAACACCATATATTTT. Amino acid sequence: CASSQPGGLSGNTIYF.

This clonotype was observed many times. The V and J genes are TRBV10-2 and TRBJ2-2; D is uncertain. Trimming took 6 bases from V and 3 from J, leaving 2 bases between them. The CDR3 extends over 11 amino acids. Germline V lookup: CDR1 WSHSY, CDR2 SAAADI. CDR3 in DNA: TGCGCCAGCAGACACACCGGGGAGCTGTTTTTT. The encoded protein is CASRHTGELFF.

The gene calls are TRBV20-1 and TRBJ2-5, with 13 bases lining up with TRBD2. CDR3 length equals 14 residues. Germline V gene lookup returns CDR1 DFQATT and CDR2 SNEGSKA (reference sequence). V lost 5 bases to trimming and J lost 9 bases; unmatched junction nucleotides: 9. CDR3 loop: CSALTSGGTRAQYF. CDR3 sequence (DNA): TGCAGTGCTTTGACTAGCGGGGGGACCAGGGCCCAGTACTTC.

This clonotype was counted once. V and J are TRBV9 and TRBJ2-7; the match to TRBD2 covers 8 bases. From germline, CDR1 is SGDLS and CDR2 YYNGEE. Unmatched junction bases numbered 12, after V lost 0 bases and J lost 4 bases. The CDR3 runs 17 residues. CDR3 in DNA: TGTGCCAGCAGCGTAGTCAGATTGTGGGCTAGCGGGTACGAGCAGTACTTC. Protein sequence: CASSVVRLWASGYEQYF.

The chain couples TRBV4-1 to TRBJ2-7; D gene uncertain. Trimming stripped 0 bases from V and 4 bases from J, with 19 bases between. The CDR3 is 17 amino acids. Germline CDR1 MGHRA, CDR2 YSYEKL. The chain's CDR3 is CASSQDWLGSLGYEQYF. DNA for the CDR3: TGCGCCAGCAGCCAAGATTGGCTAGGTTCTCTCGGTTACGAGCAGTACTTC.

By sample share, this clonotype is medium-sized (0.01 to 0.1%). The V call is TRBV4-3, the J call TRBJ1-6; D uncertain. Per germline, CDR1 LGHNA and CDR2 YSLEER. V was cut by 0 bases and J by 4 bases, with 7 bases left in between. CDR3 length equals 15 residues. CDR3 in amino acids: CASSQDDQYNSPLHF. The CDR3 DNA follows: TGCGCCAGCAGCCAAGATGACCAGTATAATTCACCCCTCCACTTT.

The chain links TRBV6-1 to TRBJ1-3; no clear D. V was pared by 8 bases and J by 0 bases, with 8 bases between. The CDR3 totals 13 residues. Germline loops: CDR1 MNHNS, CDR2 SASEGT. Here the CDR3 reads CASESLSGNTIYF. The CDR3 coding sequence is TGTGCCAGCGAGTCGCTCTCTGGAAACACCATATATTTT.

The rearrangement links TRBV24-1 to TRBJ2-5; possible D gene TRBD2, 6 bases. The CDR3 contains 15 residues. Trimming pared 0 bases from V and 2 bases from J, leaving 9 bases between. From germline, CDR1 is KGHDR and CDR2 SFDVKD. CDR3 in amino acids: CATSDLHRGQETQYF. CDR3 nucleotides: TGTGCCACCAGTGATTTGCACCGGGGGCAAGAGACCCAGTACTTC.

Details on this clonotype: Just one base apart from a much larger clone, this may be a read error. The chain employs TRBV6-1 and TRBJ2-5, with 8 bases aligning to TRBD2. Trimming at V came to 6 bases and at J to 7 bases, leaving 13 bases not matched to a gene. Germline V gene data show CDR1 as MNHNS and CDR2 as SASEGT. The CDR3 covers 15 residues. In nucleotides, the CDR3 is TGTGCCAGCAGGCGGACTATCGGGGGGGAAAGGACCCAGTACTTC. Translating it yields CASRRTIGGERTQYF.

This chain connects TRBV5-4 to TRBJ1-6; TRBD1 aligns across 7 bases. Germline V CDR1 and CDR2: SGHNT, YYREEE (reference sequence). V lost 2 bases, J lost 7 bases, and 6 bases stayed unmatched. CDR3 size: 15 residues. The DNA for the CDR3 is TGTGCCAGCAGCTTTACAGGGGACTCAAATTCACCCCTCCACTTT. It yields the protein CASSFTGDSNSPLHF.

The V and J genes are TRBV20-1 and TRBJ2-7, with 10 bases lining up with TRBD2. CDR3 length equals 14 residues. V gave up 4 bases and J gave up 2 bases; unmatched junction bases: 5. Germline CDR1 reads DFQATT; CDR2 reads SNEGSKA (reference sequence). The CDR3 bases are TGCAGTGCTATTAGCGGGAGGAACCCCTACGAGCAGTACTTC. Protein: CSAISGRNPYEQYF.

The CDR3 loop reads CASSSLDRDYGYTF. CDR3 in DNA: TGTGCCAGCAGTTCTCTAGACAGAGACTATGGCTACACCTTC. The V and J genes are TRBV12-3 or TRBV12-4 and TRBJ1-2; D is perhaps TRBD1 (5 bases). Trimming removed 4 bases from V and 3 bases from J, with 12 bases in between. The CDR3 totals 14 residues.

This clonotype was observed at least ten times. The gene calls are TRBV6-5 and TRBJ2-7, with TRBD1 matching 8 bases. There are 14 residues in the CDR3. From germline, CDR1 is MNHEY and CDR2 SVGAGI. With V trimmed by 5 bases and J by 3 bases, 6 bases remained unmatched. In nucleotides, the CDR3 is TGTGCCAGCAGTCGGCAGGGGGCTCTCTACGAGCAGTACTTC. Translation gives CASSRQGALYEQYF.

This clonotype showed up just once. The rearrangement joins TRBV2 to TRBJ2-5; 10 positions match TRBD1. There are 15 residues in the CDR3. Germline V gives CDR1 SNHLY, CDR2 FYNNEI. J was trimmed by 2 bases and V by 3 bases; bases with no gene match: 3. CDR3 amino acids: CASSETGGGQETQYF. The CDR3, as DNA: TGTGCCAGCAGTGAGACAGGGGGCGGTCAAGAGACCCAGTACTTC. Together with reference TRBV2 and TRBJ2-5, the CDR3 gives the full variable domain: EPEVTQTPSHQVTQMGQEVILRCVPISNHLYFYWYRQILGQKVEFLVSFYNNEISEKSEIFDDQFSVERPDGSNFTLKIRSTKLEDSAMYFCASSETGGGQETQYFGPGTRLLVL.

In the case of this clonotype: The junction departs from germline at one end; a sequencing error may be responsible. CDR3 nucleotide sequence: TGTGCCAGCAGTGAATTCCTAGCGGGATTCTACGAGCAGTACTTC. The encoded protein is CASSEFLAGFYEQYF. The V and J genes are TRBV10-3 and TRBJ2-7; 9 nucleotides align to TRBD2. The CDR3 is 15 amino acids. Germline loops: CDR1 ENHRY, CDR2 SYGVKD.

The V and J genes are TRBV2 and TRBJ2-7, with 7 bases lining up with TRBD1. This CDR3 is 15 amino acids long. The ends lost 8 bases at V and 5 bases at J; junction bases unmatched: 15. The germline V gene has CDR1 SNHLY and CDR2 FYNNEI. The DNA for the CDR3 is TGTGCCAGCTCCCCCGACAGGGTGGTTGTGCACGAGCAGTACGTC. It is translated as CASSPDRVVVHEQYV.

The chain is built from TRBV24-1 and TRBJ1-5; tentatively, D is TRBD1 (5 bases). The CDR3 totals 14 residues. The ends were cut back, 5 bases at V and 3 bases at J, with 10 bases in the middle. Per the germline V gene, CDR1 is KGHDR and CDR2 is SFDVKD. The CDR3 is CATSGGALNQPQHF. Here the CDR3 DNA reads TGTGCCACCAGTGGAGGGGCACTCAATCAGCCCCAGCATTTT.

This clonotype was seen ten or more times. A much larger clone differs by one base, so this may be a read error. The V gene is TRBV6-4, the J gene TRBJ1-6, with a tentative D call TRBD1 (6 bases). CDR3 size: 14 residues. The ends were cut back, 5 bases at V and 13 bases at J, with 18 bases in the middle. Germline assignment: CDR1 MRHNA and CDR2 SNTAGT. In DNA, the CDR3 is TGTGCCAGCAGTCAAGCTCAGGGGCCCTTCCCCCTCCACTTT. It translates to CASSQAQGPFPLHF.

This clonotype was recorded at least ten times. The chain combines TRBV7-9 with TRBJ2-1; D may be TRBD2 (5 bases). CDR1 and CDR2 from the germline V gene are SEHNR and FQNEAQ (reference sequence). This CDR3 has 11 residues. V was trimmed by 5 bases and J by 8 bases, leaving 7 bases between them. CDR3 in amino acids: CASSPDYEQFF. The CDR3 bases are TGTGCCAGCAGCCCGGACTATGAGCAGTTCTTC. Full variable domain (outside the CDR3, taken from reference TRBV7-9 and TRBJ2-1): DTGVSQNPRHKITKRGQNVTFRCDPISEHNRLYWYRQTLGQGPEFLTYFQNEAQLEKSRLLSDRFSAERPKGSFSTLEIQRTEQGDSAMYLCASSPDYEQFFGPGTRLTVL.